This is a list of T cell receptor gamma chains from one sample in a study of γδ T cells in repeated Plasmodium falciparum infection. TCRdb reanalysed the multiplex PCR reads with CATT. The table lists around 24,000 gamma-chain clones, 2.5% to 3.5% of them singletons, with approximately 30% in the top ten. The specimen was gamma-delta T cells from blood. These receptors originate from a pool of human donors (malaria-infected and uninfected, not separated). CDR3s include the opening cysteine and the closing phenylalanine or tryptophan. Size is stated as once, few, many, or a class for an expanded clone.

>many|TRGJ1/TRGJ2|TRGV4
CATWECELYKKLF
TGTGCCACCTGGGAATGCGAGCTCTATAAGAAACTCTTT
>many|TRGJ1/TRGJ2|TRGV9
CALWEGYVYYKKLF
TGTGCCTTGTGGGAGGGGTACGTTTATTATAAGAAACTCTTT
>many|TRGJ1/TRGJ2|TRGV3
CATWDRRNWNYYKKLF
TGTGCCACATGGGACAGGCGGAATTGGAATTATTATAAGAAACTCTTT
>many|TRGJ1/TRGJ2|TRGV2
CATWDGMNYYKKLF
TGTGCCACCTGGGACGGGATGAATTATTATAAGAAACTCTTT
>many|TRGJ1/TRGJ2|TRGV3
CATWDRPWDKKLF
TGTGCCACCTGGGACAGGCCGTGGGATAAGAAACTCTTT
>many|TRGJP2|TRGV9
CALWEVCGVKTF
TGTGCCTTGTGGGAGGTGTGCGGGGTCAAGACGTTT
>many|TRGJ1/TRGJ2|TRGV2
CATWDGCYYKKLF
TGTGCCACCTGGGACGGCTGTTATTATAAGAAACTCTTT
>many|TRGJP|TRGV9
CALWEAASELGKKIKVF
TGTGCCTTGTGGGAGGCCGCCTCAGAGTTGGGCAAAAAAATCAAGGTATTT
>many|TRGJ1/TRGJ2|TRGV3
CATWDRSTFFYYKKLF
TGTGCCACCTGGGACAGGTCTACTTTCTTTTATTATAAGAAACTCTTT
>many|TRGJ1/TRGJ2|TRGV2
CATWDDPLNYYKKLF
TGTGCCACCTGGGACGACCCTTTAAATTATTATAAGAAACTCTTT
>many|TRGJP1|TRGV4
CATWAKYTTGWFKIF
TGTGCCACCTGGGCTAAGTATACCACTGGTTGGTTCAAGATATTT
>many|TRGJ1/TRGJ2|TRGV4
CATWDGLDYYKKLF
TGTGCCACCTGGGATGGGCTGGATTATTATAAGAAACTCTTT
>many|TRGJ1/TRGJ2|TRGV9
CALWEGPCYKKLF
TGTGCCTTGTGGGAGGGCCCTTGTTATAAGAAACTCTTT
>medium-sized|TRGJ1/TRGJ2|TRGV4
CATWDGLRSYKKLF
TGTGCCACCTGGGATGGGCTCAGGAGTTATAAGAAACTCTTT
>many|TRGJP|TRGV9
CALWEVQATIQKQELGKKIKVF
TGTGCCTTGTGGGAGGTGCAGGCAACCATCCAGAAACAAGAGTTGGGCAAAAAAATCAAGGTATTT
>many|TRGJ1/TRGJ2|TRGV4
CATWDERARNYYKKLF
TGTGCCACCTGGGATGAACGGGCTCGGAATTATTATAAGAAACTCTTT
>medium-sized|TRGJP1|TRGV4
CATWGIYTTGWFKIF
TGTGCCACCTGGGGAATCTATACCACTGGTTGGTTCAAGATATTT
>large|TRGJ1/TRGJ2|TRGV9
CALKYYKKLF
TGTGCCTTGAAGTATTATAAGAAACTCTTT
>medium-sized|TRGJ1/TRGJ2|TRGV9
CALWEDYYKKLF
TGTGCCTTGTGGGAGGATTATTATAAGAAACTCTTT
>many|TRGJ1/TRGJ2|TRGV9
CALWEEWKLF
TGTGCCTTGTGGGAGGAGTGGAAACTCTTT
>many|TRGJP1|TRGV9
CALWEVDGEGGGWFKIF
TGTGCCTTGTGGGAGGTGGATGGGGAAGGGGGTGGTTGGTTCAAGATATTT
>medium-sized|TRGJP|TRGV9
CALWEVLVELGKKIKVF
TGTGCCTTGTGGGAGGTGCTGGTAGAGTTGGGCAAAAAAATCAAGGTATTT
>many|TRGJP2|TRGV3
CATWDRRTWGDWIKTF
TGTGCCACCTGGGACAGACGAACTTGGGGGGATTGGATCAAGACGTTT
>many|TRGJ1/TRGJ2|TRGV9
CALWEVRSYYKKLF
TGTGCCTTGTGGGAGGTGCGGAGTTATTATAAGAAACTCTTT
>medium-sized|TRGJP|TRGV9
CASELGKKIKVF
TGTGCCTCGGAGTTGGGCAAAAAAATCAAGGTATTT
>many|TRGJ1/TRGJ2|TRGV4
CATWEMSPYYKKLF
TGTGCCACCTGGGAAATGAGCCCTTATTATAAGAAACTCTTT
>many|TRGJ1/TRGJ2|TRGV9
CALWEGPLYKKLF
TGTGCCTTGTGGGAGGGCCCTCTTTATAAGAAACTCTTT
>many|TRGJ1/TRGJ2|TRGV2
CATWDGPHHYYKKLF
TGTGCCACCTGGGACGGGCCTCATCATTATTATAAGAAACTCTTT
>many|TRGJ1/TRGJ2|TRGV9
CALWEAPCGKKLF
TGTGCCTTGTGGGAGGCCCCCTGTGGTAAGAAACTCTTT
>many|TRGJ1/TRGJ2|TRGV2
CATWDGPQNYYKKLF
TGTGCCACCTGGGACGGACCCCAAAATTATTATAAGAAACTCTTT
>many|TRGJP2|TRGV2
CATWEASSDWIKTF
TGTGCCACCTGGGAGGCGAGTAGTGATTGGATCAAGACGTTT
>medium-sized|TRGJ1/TRGJ2|TRGV9
CALWEVPYKKLF
TGTGCCTTGTGGGAGGTGCCTTATAAGAAACTCTTT
>many|TRGJ1/TRGJ2|TRGV9
CALWEGPYYKKLF
TGTGCCTTGTGGGAGGGTCCTTATTATAAGAAACTCTTT
>many|TRGJP2|TRGV8
CATWDFSGRSSDWIKTF
TGTGCCACCTGGGATTTTTCGGGTAGGAGTAGTGATTGGATCAAGACGTTT
>many|TRGJ1/TRGJ2|TRGV8
CATWDRPYYKKLF
TGTGCCACCTGGGATAGGCCATATTATAAGAAACTCTTT
>many|TRGJP|TRGV9
CALWPWRQLGKKIKVF
TGTGCCTTGTGGCCCTGGCGTCAGTTGGGCAAAAAAATCAAGGTATTT
>many|TRGJ1/TRGJ2|TRGV2
CATWDGCKKLF
TGTGCCACCTGGGACGGTTGTAAGAAACTCTTT
>many|TRGJ1/TRGJ2|TRGV3
CATWVRTDKKLF
TGTGCCACCTGGGTCCGGACGGATAAGAAACTCTTT
>many|TRGJ1/TRGJ2|TRGV8
CATWVPYKKLF
TGTGCCACCTGGGTCCCTTATAAGAAACTCTTT
>medium-sized|TRGJ1/TRGJ2|TRGV9
CALVYYKKLF
TGTGCCTTGGTTTATTATAAGAAACTCTTT
>many|TRGJ1/TRGJ2|TRGV9
CALWEGSNYYKKLF
TGTGCCTTGTGGGAGGGTTCGAATTATTATAAGAAACTCTTT
>medium-sized|TRGJ1/TRGJ2|TRGV5
CATSSYYKKLF
TGTGCCACCTCTAGCTATTATAAGAAACTCTTT
>many|TRGJ1/TRGJ2|TRGV3
CATWDRTYYKKLF
TGTGCCACCTGGGACCGAACCTATTATAAGAAACTCTTT
>many|TRGJ1/TRGJ2|TRGV2
CATWDGLGKKLF
TGTGCCACCTGGGACGGGCTTGGTAAGAAACTCTTT
>many|TRGJ1/TRGJ2|TRGV5
CATWDGPKKLF
TGTGCCACCTGGGACGGACCTAAGAAACTCTTT
>many|TRGJ1/TRGJ2|TRGV8
CATWDRPVNYYKKLF
TGTGCCACCTGGGATAGGCCAGTAAATTATTATAAGAAACTCTTT
>many|TRGJ1/TRGJ2|TRGV4
CATWDAGWYYKKLF
TGTGCCACCTGGGATGCAGGTTGGTATTATAAGAAACTCTTT
>many|TRGJ1/TRGJ2|TRGV3
CATWDPPPNYYKKLF
TGTGCCACCTGGGACCCTCCCCCGAATTATTATAAGAAACTCTTT
>many|TRGJ1/TRGJ2|TRGV5
CATWIPYKKLF
TGTGCCACCTGGATTCCCTATAAGAAACTCTTT
>many|TRGJ1/TRGJ2|TRGV2
CATWELFYYKKLF
TGTGCCACCTGGGAACTGTTTTATTATAAGAAACTCTTT
>many|TRGJ1/TRGJ2|TRGV2
CATWDEHYYKKLF
TGTGCCACCTGGGACGAGCATTATTATAAGAAACTCTTT
>many|TRGJ1/TRGJ2|TRGV2
CATWVCDYKKLF
TGTGCCACCTGGGTCTGCGATTATAAGAAACTCTTT
>many|TRGJ1/TRGJ2|TRGV4
CATWDGLGGYKKLF
TGTGCCACCTGGGATGGGCTCGGAGGTTATAAGAAACTCTTT
>many|TRGJ1/TRGJ2|TRGV3
CATWDRPEMCPKKLF
TGTGCCACCTGGGACAGGCCCGAAATGTGCCCAAAGAAACTCTTT
>many|TRGJ1/TRGJ2|TRGV8
CATWDMAPWGYKKLF
TGTGCCACCTGGGATATGGCCCCGTGGGGGTATAAGAAACTCTTT
>many|TRGJ1/TRGJ2|TRGV9
CALWEVDLAEVSNYYKKLF
TGTGCCTTGTGGGAGGTAGATCTGGCCGAAGTGTCGAATTATTATAAGAAACTCTTT
>medium-sized|TRGJ1/TRGJ2|TRGV9
CALWEALNYYKKLF
TGTGCCTTGTGGGAGGCCTTGAATTATTATAAGAAACTCTTT
>many|TRGJ1/TRGJ2|TRGV2
CATWDGPFLCYKKLF
TGTGCCACCTGGGACGGGCCGTTCTTGTGTTATAAGAAACTCTTT
>medium-sized|TRGJ1/TRGJ2|TRGV4
CATWVAVYKKLF
TGTGCCACCTGGGTCGCCGTGTATAAGAAACTCTTT